These T cell receptor beta chains were read from a single sample in a study of T cells in Graves' hyperthyroidism and ophthalmopathy. Each CDR3 protein gets one entry after TCRdb re-called the multiplex PCR reads with MiXCR. Here the sample spans about 640,000 distinct CDR3 sequences, less than 25% being singletons. The source material was blood. Receptors were obtained from a man younger than 40 with Graves' ophthalmopathy. Both conserved end residues are part of each CDR3. D genes are given only for firm matches. Only part of the rows carry a size: once, few, many, or a class if the clone is expanded.

D gene: -; clone size: -; J gene: TRBJ1-2; V gene: TRBV7-2; CDR3 DNA: TGTGCCAGCAGCTTAGAAAAGGGTGGCTACACCTTC; CDR3 protein: CASSLEKGGYTF
D gene: TRBD2; clone size: -; J gene: TRBJ2-7; V gene: TRBV27; CDR3 DNA: TGTGCCAGCAGTCCGAAGGGACTAACTTACTACGAGCAGTACTTC; CDR3 protein: CASSPKGLTYYEQYF
D gene: TRBD2; clone size: many; J gene: TRBJ2-7; V gene: TRBV10-1; CDR3 DNA: TGCGCCAGCAGTGTGACTAGCGGGCCCTACGAGCAGTACTTC; CDR3 protein: CASSVTSGPYEQYF
D gene: -; clone size: many; J gene: TRBJ2-7; V gene: TRBV2; CDR3 DNA: TGTGCCAGCAGTGGTTCCCCTGGCGGAGGAGGGGAGCAGTACTTC; CDR3 protein: CASSGSPGGGGEQYF
D gene: -; clone size: few; J gene: TRBJ1-1; V gene: TRBV6-1; CDR3 DNA: TGTGCCAGCAGTGACGGGGGGCGCTTTTTGAACACTGAAGCTTTCTTT; CDR3 protein: CASSDGGRFLNTEAFF
D gene: TRBD2; clone size: many; J gene: TRBJ2-3; V gene: TRBV28; CDR3 DNA: TGTGCCAGCAGTTTAGTTCGGCGAATCGGGACTAGCGGGAGAATCAGCACAGATACGCAGTATTTT; CDR3 protein: CASSLVRRIGTSGRISTDTQYF
D gene: TRBD1; clone size: many; J gene: TRBJ1-1; V gene: TRBV6-1; CDR3 DNA: TGTGCCAGCAGTGAAGGACAGGGGGCAATTTTTGTGAACACTGAAGCTTTCTTT; CDR3 protein: CASSEGQGAIFVNTEAFF
D gene: -; clone size: few; J gene: TRBJ2-3; V gene: TRBV24-1; CDR3 DNA: TGTGCCACCAGTGGACGGGCTGCTACGCAGTATTTT; CDR3 protein: CATSGRAATQYF
D gene: -; clone size: many; J gene: TRBJ1-5; V gene: TRBV6-1; CDR3 DNA: TGTGCCAGCAGTGAGGGTAGGGGACATCAGCCCCAGCATTTT; CDR3 protein: CASSEGRGHQPQHF
D gene: TRBD2; clone size: -; J gene: TRBJ2-2; V gene: TRBV6-2/TRBV6-3; CDR3 DNA: TGTGCCAGCAGTTACGGCGGGGGAGGTACCGGGGAGCTGTTTTTT; CDR3 protein: CASSYGGGGTGELFF
D gene: -; clone size: few; J gene: TRBJ1-5; V gene: TRBV5-5; CDR3 DNA: TGTGCCAGCCAAAGGGGAGGGAATAGCAATCAGCCCCAGCATTTT; CDR3 protein: CASQRGGNSNQPQHF
D gene: -; clone size: many; J gene: TRBJ2-3; V gene: TRBV12-3/TRBV12-4; CDR3 DNA: TGTGCCAGCAGTTCGGAAGATACGCAGTATTTT; CDR3 protein: CASSSEDTQYF
D gene: -; clone size: few; J gene: TRBJ1-1; V gene: TRBV11-2; CDR3 DNA: TGTGCCAGCACCGACCGCAGGTGGTTCGACACTGAAGCTTTCTTT; CDR3 protein: CASTDRRWFDTEAFF
D gene: TRBD1; clone size: -; J gene: TRBJ1-5; V gene: TRBV20-1; CDR3 DNA: TGCAGTGCTAGGGGACAGCCAAATCAGCCCCAGCATTTT; CDR3 protein: CSARGQPNQPQHF
D gene: -; clone size: few; J gene: TRBJ2-7; V gene: TRBV10-3; CDR3 DNA: TGTGCCATCAGTGATTCACAGTTGGACCAGCAGTACTTC; CDR3 protein: CAISDSQLDQQYF
D gene: -; clone size: -; J gene: TRBJ1-2; V gene: TRBV30; CDR3 DNA: TGTGCCTGGAATGGCTACACCTTC; CDR3 protein: CAWNGYTF
D gene: -; clone size: once; J gene: TRBJ1-1; V gene: TRBV10-3; CDR3 DNA: TGTGCCATCAGAGAAGGGAGGAGGGTTGACACTGAAGCTTTCTTT; CDR3 protein: CAIREGRRVDTEAFF
D gene: -; clone size: many; J gene: TRBJ2-3; V gene: TRBV18; CDR3 DNA: TGTGCCAGCTCACCATGGGGAGGCGAGACAGATACGCAGTATTTT; CDR3 protein: CASSPWGGETDTQYF
D gene: TRBD1; clone size: -; J gene: TRBJ1-6; V gene: TRBV12-3/TRBV12-4; CDR3 DNA: TGTGCCAGCAGGCAACAGGGGAATTGGAATTCACCCCTCCACTTT; CDR3 protein: CASRQQGNWNSPLHF
D gene: -; clone size: many; J gene: TRBJ2-3; V gene: TRBV5-1; CDR3 DNA: TGCGCCAGCAGGGCGGTTGGGACCACAGATACGCAGTATTTT; CDR3 protein: CASRAVGTTDTQYF
D gene: TRBD1; clone size: many; J gene: TRBJ2-7; V gene: TRBV6-1; CDR3 DNA: TGTGCCAGCAGTCGGACAGGGATCGGCTACGAGCAGTACTTC; CDR3 protein: CASSRTGIGYEQYF
D gene: TRBD1; clone size: -; J gene: TRBJ2-7; V gene: TRBV3-1; CDR3 DNA: TGTGCCAGCAGCCAGACAGGGCTAGGGGAGCAGTACTTC; CDR3 protein: CASSQTGLGEQYF
D gene: TRBD2; clone size: -; J gene: TRBJ2-1; V gene: TRBV7-9; CDR3 DNA: TGTGCCAGCAGCTTAGGTCTGGGCAGCGGGAAGCAGTTCTTC; CDR3 protein: CASSLGLGSGKQFF
D gene: TRBD1; clone size: few; J gene: TRBJ1-6; V gene: TRBV28; CDR3 DNA: TGTGCCAGCAGTCCGGGGGGGGACAGGGTTTCACCCCTCCACTTT; CDR3 protein: CASSPGGDRVSPLHF
D gene: -; clone size: -; J gene: TRBJ2-1; V gene: TRBV28; CDR3 DNA: TGTGCCGGGCAAAGCCCGGGCAGCTCCTACAATGAGCAGTTCTTC; CDR3 protein: CAGQSPGSSYNEQFF
D gene: -; clone size: -; J gene: TRBJ1-3; V gene: TRBV20-1; CDR3 DNA: TGCAGTGCTGAGCGACAGGCTGGAAACACCATATATTTT; CDR3 protein: CSAERQAGNTIYF
D gene: -; clone size: few; J gene: TRBJ1-2; V gene: TRBV6-1; CDR3 DNA: TGTGCCAGCACCCGGGGAGTAGGGCATGGCTACACCTTC; CDR3 protein: CASTRGVGHGYTF